Following are 23 T cell receptor beta chains from one sample sequenced in a study of shared clonotypes between healthy human individuals. Generated by immunoSEQ multiplex PCR, the TCRdb table keeps only in-frame clones and is missing some. The top ten hold 0.95% to 1.5% of the sample, which has about 1,900,000 clones, around 96% seen once. It was CD45RO-negative cells, positively selected for CCR7, that made up naive CD8 cells, with terminally differentiated effector memory CD45RA+ cells excluded. The sequenced sample was naive CD8+ T cells sorted from blood. The receptor set was obtained from a man aged 18 to 35 in good health.

This chain joins TRBV15 and TRBJ2-1; D unresolved. There are 13 residues in the CDR3. Germline-derived CDR1 and CDR2 are LNHNV and YYDKDF (reference sequence). The V end was cut by 1 base, the J end by 6 bases, with 7 bases between. The CDR3 DNA reads as TGTGCCACCAGCAGAGGCCTATTCAATGAGCAGTTCTTC. It specifies CATSRGLFNEQFF.

The chain carries TRBV19 and TRBJ2-5; TRBD2 is a possible D gene (5 bases). Germline V gene data show CDR1 as LNHDA and CDR2 as SQIVND (reference sequence). V was pared by 5 bases and J by 5 bases, with 15 bases between. This CDR3 contains 14 residues. Here the CDR3 reads CASSQRALPETQYF. In DNA form, the CDR3 reads TGTGCCAGTAGTCAGAGGGCGCTGCCTGAGACCCAGTACTTC.

The chain joins TRBV5-1 to TRBJ2-6, with D maybe TRBD1 (6 bases). Trimming pared 4 bases from V and 0 bases from J, leaving 11 bases between. CDR3 length: 16 amino acids. Germline V gene sequence: CDR1 SGHRS, CDR2 YFSETQ. The CDR3 reads CASSRQEISGANVLTF. CDR3 DNA sequence: TGCGCCAGCAGCAGACAGGAAATCTCTGGGGCCAACGTCCTGACTTTC.

The chain has TRBV27 and TRBJ2-1; maybe TRBD2 (6 bases). With 7 bases removed from V and 5 bases from J, the gap between germline ends came to 18 bases. Germline CDR1 is MNHEY and CDR2 is SMNVEV (reference sequence). This CDR3 has 15 amino acids. CDR3 loop: CASTPASGFDNEQFF. CDR3 sequence (DNA): TGTGCCAGCACCCCCGCAAGCGGGTTCGACAATGAGCAGTTCTTC.

This clone was recorded only once. This chain joins TRBV7-9 and TRBJ2-1; D is unclear. Trimming pared 5 bases from V and 0 bases from J, leaving 20 bases between. There are 18 residues in the CDR3. Germline values: CDR1 SEHNR, CDR2 FQNEAQ (reference sequence). CDR3 residues: CASSPDLSLSSSYNEQFF. CDR3 coding DNA: TGTGCCAGCAGCCCAGACCTTTCACTGTCTAGCTCCTACAATGAGCAGTTCTTC.

This chain joins TRBV28 and TRBJ2-7; D ambiguous. The CDR3 totals 16 residues. V dropped 2 bases and J dropped 2 bases, with 16 bases sitting between them. Per germline, CDR1 MDHEN and CDR2 SYDVKM. The CDR3 DNA reads TGTGCCAGCAGTTTACTTGGCGTTAACCCGGCCTACGAGCAGTACTTC. Residues: CASSLLGVNPAYEQYF.

This clone was observed a single time. V and J are TRBV9 and TRBJ2-3; TRBD1 matches 8 bases. This CDR3 spans 17 amino acids. Looked up from germline, CDR1 is SGDLS and CDR2 is YYNGEE. The V gene end was trimmed by 4 bases and the J gene end by 3 bases; junction bases not matched to a gene: 13. The CDR3 nucleotides are TGTGCCAGCAGCTCCCTTCCGACAGGGGAACGGACAGATACGCAGTATTTT. Translation: CASSSLPTGERTDTQYF.

This clone has only one observation. The chain recombines TRBV7-2 with TRBJ2-5; 7 bases are shared with TRBD2. The CDR3 covers 15 residues. Germline CDR1 and CDR2: SGHTA and FQGNSA. Germline trimming cut 4 bases from V and 2 bases from J; bases unmatched to any gene: 7. The chain's CDR3 is CASSSWTSDQETQYF. The CDR3 DNA follows: TGTGCCAGCAGCTCTTGGACTAGTGATCAAGAGACCCAGTACTTC. The full variable domain, in which reference TRBV7-2 and TRBJ2-5 provide the parts outside the CDR3, is GAGVSQSPSNKVTEKGKDVELRCDPISGHTALYWYRQSLGQGLEFLIYFQGNSAPDKSGLPSDRFSAERTGGSVSTLTIQRTQQEDSAVYLCASSSWTSDQETQYFGPGTRLLVL.

This chain uses TRBV28 with TRBJ1-5, with 7 positions matching TRBD1. V lost 2 bases to trimming and J lost 4 bases; unmatched junction nucleotides: 8. From germline, CDR1 is MDHEN and CDR2 SYDVKM. The CDR3 extends over 16 amino acids. The CDR3 DNA follows: TGTGCCAGCAGTTTACTTACAGGGGCATCAAATCAGCCCCAGCATTTT. This gives the protein CASSLLTGASNQPQHF.

For this clone: The sample carries other DNA sequences with the same CDR3. The J gene is TRBJ2-7, the V gene TRBV6-5; D assignment may be TRBD1 or TRBD2 (6 bases each). Germline CDR1 and CDR2: MNHEY and SVGAGI. This CDR3 comprises 16 residues. Trimming pared 0 bases from V and 1 base from J, leaving 13 bases between. The CDR3 is CASSYSGGSLSYEQYF. CDR3 nucleotides: TGTGCCAGCAGTTACTCAGGGGGGAGTTTGTCCTACGAGCAGTACTTC.

The rearrangement links TRBV28 to TRBJ1-1, with TRBD1 as a possible D gene (5 bases). The V end lost 6 bases, the J end lost 2 bases, and 13 bases lay between the germline ends. The length of the CDR3 is 14 residues. Germline values: CDR1 MDHEN, CDR2 SYDVKM. CDR3 protein: CASRERGYNTEAFF. The CDR3 bases are TGTGCCAGCAGAGAACGGGGCTATAACACTGAAGCTTTCTTT.

This chain joins TRBV5-1 and TRBJ2-7; 7 bases are a match to TRBD2. Germline V gene data show CDR1 as SGHRS and CDR2 as YFSETQ. The CDR3 is made up of 14 amino acids. V trimming: 5 bases; J trimming: 5 bases; junction bases outside the gene matches: 10. The CDR3 is CASSTGRGSNEQYF. The CDR3, as DNA: TGCGCCAGCAGTACTGGGAGGGGCTCGAACGAGCAGTACTTC.

This chain joins TRBV7-9 and TRBJ1-2; TRBD1 matches at 12 bases. Per germline, CDR1 SEHNR and CDR2 FQNEAQ (reference sequence). The length of the CDR3 is 16 residues. V lost 2 bases to trimming and J lost 8 bases; unmatched junction nucleotides: 9. CDR3 amino acids: CASSLSGTGGAEGYTF. The CDR3, as DNA: TGTGCCAGCAGCTTATCGGGGACAGGGGGCGCGGAAGGCTACACCTTC.

J is TRBJ2-3 and V is TRBV15; the D gene is possibly TRBD2 (5 bases). The CDR3 length is 14 residues. V gave up 0 bases and J gave up 5 bases, with 9 bases separating them. Germline-derived CDR1 and CDR2 are LNHNV and YYDKDF (reference sequence). The CDR3, as DNA: TGTGCCACCAGCAGAGAGGGAGAGGAAGATACGCAGTATTTT. Protein product: CATSREGEEDTQYF.

The genes are TRBV25-1 and TRBJ2-7, with 8 bases fitting TRBD2. V was clipped by 3 bases and J by 9 bases; unmatched bases: 13. CDR1 MGHDK and CDR2 SYGVNS come from the germline V gene. The CDR3 extends over 15 amino acids. This chain's CDR3 is CASSEDSGDPHPQYF. The CDR3 DNA is TGTGCCAGCAGTGAGGATAGCGGGGACCCTCATCCGCAGTACTTC.

The rearrangement uses TRBV7-8 and TRBJ1-4; D is unclear. Germline V CDR1 and CDR2: SGHVS, FQNEAQ. Trimming took off 1 base at V and 2 bases at J, with 5 bases between the two ends. The CDR3 has 14 amino acids. The CDR3 region is CASSLGVTNEKLFF. The CDR3 DNA is TGTGCCAGCAGCTTAGGGGTTACTAATGAAAAACTGTTTTTT.

The V and J genes are TRBV5-1 and TRBJ2-7, with a possible D match to TRBD2 (5 bases). The CDR3 runs to 13 residues. CDR1 is SGHRS, CDR2 YFSETQ, per germline. The V and J ends lost 0 bases and 3 bases respectively, with 7 bases between them. The CDR3, as DNA: TGCGCCAGCAGCTTGGTTAGCGACTACGAGCAGTACTTC. It translates to CASSLVSDYEQYF.

The chain links TRBV11-2 to TRBJ2-3; the D is unclear. V was trimmed by 0 bases and J by 2 bases, leaving 15 bases between them. From germline, CDR1 is SGHAT and CDR2 FQNNGV. The CDR3 contains 17 residues. CDR3 amino acids: CASSLDSAGYYTDTQYF. The CDR3 DNA reads TGTGCCAGCAGCTTAGATTCCGCCGGGTATTACACAGATACGCAGTATTTT. Complete variable domain (other parts from reference TRBV11-2 and TRBJ2-3): EAGVAQSPRYKIIEKRQSVAFWCNPISGHATLYWYQQILGQGPKLLIQFQNNGVVDDSQLPKDRFSAERLKGVDSTLKIQPAKLEDSAVYLCASSLDSAGYYTDTQYFGPGTRLTVL.

The rearrangement uses TRBV7-2 and TRBJ1-2; D not certain. CDR3 length: 16 amino acids. Germline CDR1 is SGHTA and CDR2 is FQGNSA. V was clipped by 1 base and J by 4 bases, with 16 bases between them. CDR3 residues: CASSLDIRALSYGYTF. The DNA for the CDR3 is TGTGCCAGCAGCTTAGATATTCGGGCCTTGAGCTATGGCTACACCTTC. Full variable domain (outside the CDR3, taken from reference TRBV7-2 and TRBJ1-2): GAGVSQSPSNKVTEKGKDVELRCDPISGHTALYWYRQSLGQGLEFLIYFQGNSAPDKSGLPSDRFSAERTGGSVSTLTIQRTQQEDSAVYLCASSLDIRALSYGYTFGSGTRLTVV.

The J gene is TRBJ2-7, the V gene TRBV9; 11 bases are shared with TRBD2. The trim removed 0 bases at V and 4 bases at J, leaving 6 bases unmatched. Germline V CDR1 and CDR2: SGDLS, YYNGEE. The CDR3 runs 16 residues. The CDR3 is CASSVDVAGGSYEQYF. CDR3 nucleotide sequence: TGTGCCAGCAGCGTAGACGTAGCGGGGGGGTCTTACGAGCAGTACTTC.

Concerning this clone: Other DNA sequences in the sample encode the same CDR3. J is TRBJ2-7 and V is TRBV19; D gene unclear. CDR3 size: 13 residues. Trimming stripped 5 bases from V and 2 bases from J, with 10 bases between. Germline lookup yields CDR1 LNHDA and CDR2 SQIVND (reference sequence). CDR3 bases: TGTGCCAGTAGTCCCCGTACACCCTACGAGCAGTACTTC. Protein sequence: CASSPRTPYEQYF.

The chain uses TRBV7-9 and TRBJ2-3; TRBD1 agrees at 8 bases. V lost 5 bases and J lost 1; bases outside the gene matches: 5. Germline loops: CDR1 SEHNR, CDR2 FQNEAQ (reference sequence). The CDR3 sequence is 15 residues long. CDR3 DNA: TGTGCCAGCAGCAGACGGACAGGGCGCACAGATACGCAGTATTTT. Translating gives CASSRRTGRTDTQYF.

The CDR3 DNA follows: TGTGCCAGCAGCGACCAGGAGGACGAGCAGTACTTC. Encoded protein: CASSDQEDEQYF. The chain couples TRBV9 to TRBJ2-7; D possibly corresponds to TRBD2 (5 bases). Germline V gene data show CDR1 as SGDLS and CDR2 as YYNGEE. V dropped 3 bases and J dropped 5 bases, with 9 bases sitting between them. This CDR3 spans 12 amino acids.